This T cell receptor (beta chain) derives from a study of Graves' ophthalmopathy and Graves' hyperthyroidism. This clonotype has at least ten counts. What it recognizes is unknown. Study-wide results and caveats: Blood was where most expanded thyroid clonotypes above 0.001 frequency also turned up. Forecasting of ophthalmopathy progression by the model achieved around 71% sensitivity and 72.22% specificity.

Trimming stripped 2 bases from V and 4 bases from J, with 13 bases between. Germline V gene data show CDR1 as KGHDR and CDR2 as SFDVKD. The CDR3 loop spans 15 amino acids. Newly diagnosed, the hyperthyroidism patients had under 2 months' duration and were aged 18 to 65. Clinicians made diagnoses from clinical symptoms, serum thyroxine, TRAb, thyroid ultrasound and orbital computed tomography. From RNA, the CDR3 regions of TCR beta chains were amplified and sequenced. The library came from an HTBI-primed first-round RT-PCR and a second-round multiplex PCR. One entry per CDR3 protein results from TCRdb running MiXCR on the multiplex PCR reads. The sample includes about 600,000 distinct CDR3 sequences, under 45% of them seen just once.

Material: peripheral blood or thyroid tissue (not recorded which). This rearrangement joins TRBV24-1 to TRBJ2-5; D is perhaps TRBD1 (6 bases). The clonotype comes from an adult man with Graves' hyperthyroidism. The CDR3 DNA sequence: TGTGCCACCAGTGATTCAGGGGATGGGGGAGAGACCCAGTACTTC. Protein sequence: CATSDSGDGGETQYF.